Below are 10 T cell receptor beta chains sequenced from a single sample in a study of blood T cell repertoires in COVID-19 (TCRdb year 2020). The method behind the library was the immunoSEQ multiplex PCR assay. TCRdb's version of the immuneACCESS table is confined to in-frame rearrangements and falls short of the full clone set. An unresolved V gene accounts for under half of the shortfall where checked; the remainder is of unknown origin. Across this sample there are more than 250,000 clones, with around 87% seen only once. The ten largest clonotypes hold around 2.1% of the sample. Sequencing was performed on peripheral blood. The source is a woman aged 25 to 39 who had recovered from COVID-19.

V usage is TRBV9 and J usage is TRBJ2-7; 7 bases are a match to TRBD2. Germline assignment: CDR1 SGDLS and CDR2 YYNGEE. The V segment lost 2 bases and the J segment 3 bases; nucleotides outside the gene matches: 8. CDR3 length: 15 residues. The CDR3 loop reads CASSVSGGSFYEQYF. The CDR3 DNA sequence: TGTGCCAGCAGCGTTTCGGGCGGGAGTTTCTACGAGCAGTACTTC.

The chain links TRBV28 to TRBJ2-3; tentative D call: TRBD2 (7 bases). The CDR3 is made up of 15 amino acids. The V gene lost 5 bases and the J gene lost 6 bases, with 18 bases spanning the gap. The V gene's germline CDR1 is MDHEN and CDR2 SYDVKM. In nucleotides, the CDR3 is TGTGCCAGCAGTGCCCGGGGTAGGGGGGGCGATACGCAGTATTTT. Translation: CASSARGRGGDTQYF.

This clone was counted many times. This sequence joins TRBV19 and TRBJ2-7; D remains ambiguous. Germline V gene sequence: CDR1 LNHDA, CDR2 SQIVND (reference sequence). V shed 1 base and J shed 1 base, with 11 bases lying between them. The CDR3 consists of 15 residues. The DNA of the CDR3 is TGTGCCAGTAGTATAGGAGCATCCCAATCCTACGAGCAGTACTTC. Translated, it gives CASSIGASQSYEQYF.

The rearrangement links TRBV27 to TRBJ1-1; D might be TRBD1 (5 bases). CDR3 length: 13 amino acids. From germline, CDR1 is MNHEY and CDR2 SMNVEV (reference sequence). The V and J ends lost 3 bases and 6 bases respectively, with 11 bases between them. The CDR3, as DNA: TGTGCCAGCAGTTTTGTGGGGCCTCCTGAAGCTTTCTTT. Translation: CASSFVGPPEAFF.

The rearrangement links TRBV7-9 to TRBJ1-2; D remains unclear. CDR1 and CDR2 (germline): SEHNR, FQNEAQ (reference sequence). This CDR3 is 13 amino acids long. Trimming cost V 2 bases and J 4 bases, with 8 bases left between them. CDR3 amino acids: CASSLMNSYGYTF. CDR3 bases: TGTGCCAGCAGCTTAATGAACAGCTATGGCTACACCTTC.

The CDR3 here is CASSLARESDTQYF. DNA of the CDR3: TGTGCCAGCAGCTTGGCGCGGGAGTCGGATACGCAGTATTTT. The chain uses TRBV5-4 and TRBJ2-3, with 7 bases fitting TRBD2. Germline-derived CDR1 and CDR2 are SGHNT and YYREEE (reference sequence). This CDR3 comprises 14 residues. The V gene end was trimmed by 0 bases and the J gene end by 6 bases; junction bases not matched to a gene: 4.

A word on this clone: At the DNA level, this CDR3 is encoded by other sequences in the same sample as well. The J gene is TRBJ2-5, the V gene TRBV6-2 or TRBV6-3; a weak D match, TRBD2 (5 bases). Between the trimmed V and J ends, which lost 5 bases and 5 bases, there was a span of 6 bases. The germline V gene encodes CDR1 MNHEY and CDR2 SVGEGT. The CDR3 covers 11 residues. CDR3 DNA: TGTGCCAGCAGTCGAGGGGAGACCCAGTACTTC. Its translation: CASSRGETQYF.

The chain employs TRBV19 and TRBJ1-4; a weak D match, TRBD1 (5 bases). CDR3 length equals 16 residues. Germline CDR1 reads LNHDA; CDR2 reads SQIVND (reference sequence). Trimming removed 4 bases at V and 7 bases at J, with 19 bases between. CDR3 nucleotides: TGTGCCAGTAGTAGTAAGCAGGCGCAGGGTGGTGAAAAACTGTTTTTT. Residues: CASSSKQAQGGEKLFF.

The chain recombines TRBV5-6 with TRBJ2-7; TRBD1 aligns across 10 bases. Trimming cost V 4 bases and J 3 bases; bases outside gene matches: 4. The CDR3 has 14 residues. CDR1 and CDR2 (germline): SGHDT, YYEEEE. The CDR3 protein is CASSQWTGGYEQYF. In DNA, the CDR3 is TGTGCCAGCAGCCAATGGACAGGGGGCTACGAGCAGTACTTC.

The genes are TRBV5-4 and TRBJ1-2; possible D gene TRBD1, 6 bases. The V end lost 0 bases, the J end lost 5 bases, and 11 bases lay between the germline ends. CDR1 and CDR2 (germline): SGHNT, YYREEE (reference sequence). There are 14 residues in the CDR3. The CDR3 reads CASSLANRDYGYTF. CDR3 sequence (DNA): TGTGCCAGCAGCTTGGCCAACAGGGATTATGGCTACACCTTC.